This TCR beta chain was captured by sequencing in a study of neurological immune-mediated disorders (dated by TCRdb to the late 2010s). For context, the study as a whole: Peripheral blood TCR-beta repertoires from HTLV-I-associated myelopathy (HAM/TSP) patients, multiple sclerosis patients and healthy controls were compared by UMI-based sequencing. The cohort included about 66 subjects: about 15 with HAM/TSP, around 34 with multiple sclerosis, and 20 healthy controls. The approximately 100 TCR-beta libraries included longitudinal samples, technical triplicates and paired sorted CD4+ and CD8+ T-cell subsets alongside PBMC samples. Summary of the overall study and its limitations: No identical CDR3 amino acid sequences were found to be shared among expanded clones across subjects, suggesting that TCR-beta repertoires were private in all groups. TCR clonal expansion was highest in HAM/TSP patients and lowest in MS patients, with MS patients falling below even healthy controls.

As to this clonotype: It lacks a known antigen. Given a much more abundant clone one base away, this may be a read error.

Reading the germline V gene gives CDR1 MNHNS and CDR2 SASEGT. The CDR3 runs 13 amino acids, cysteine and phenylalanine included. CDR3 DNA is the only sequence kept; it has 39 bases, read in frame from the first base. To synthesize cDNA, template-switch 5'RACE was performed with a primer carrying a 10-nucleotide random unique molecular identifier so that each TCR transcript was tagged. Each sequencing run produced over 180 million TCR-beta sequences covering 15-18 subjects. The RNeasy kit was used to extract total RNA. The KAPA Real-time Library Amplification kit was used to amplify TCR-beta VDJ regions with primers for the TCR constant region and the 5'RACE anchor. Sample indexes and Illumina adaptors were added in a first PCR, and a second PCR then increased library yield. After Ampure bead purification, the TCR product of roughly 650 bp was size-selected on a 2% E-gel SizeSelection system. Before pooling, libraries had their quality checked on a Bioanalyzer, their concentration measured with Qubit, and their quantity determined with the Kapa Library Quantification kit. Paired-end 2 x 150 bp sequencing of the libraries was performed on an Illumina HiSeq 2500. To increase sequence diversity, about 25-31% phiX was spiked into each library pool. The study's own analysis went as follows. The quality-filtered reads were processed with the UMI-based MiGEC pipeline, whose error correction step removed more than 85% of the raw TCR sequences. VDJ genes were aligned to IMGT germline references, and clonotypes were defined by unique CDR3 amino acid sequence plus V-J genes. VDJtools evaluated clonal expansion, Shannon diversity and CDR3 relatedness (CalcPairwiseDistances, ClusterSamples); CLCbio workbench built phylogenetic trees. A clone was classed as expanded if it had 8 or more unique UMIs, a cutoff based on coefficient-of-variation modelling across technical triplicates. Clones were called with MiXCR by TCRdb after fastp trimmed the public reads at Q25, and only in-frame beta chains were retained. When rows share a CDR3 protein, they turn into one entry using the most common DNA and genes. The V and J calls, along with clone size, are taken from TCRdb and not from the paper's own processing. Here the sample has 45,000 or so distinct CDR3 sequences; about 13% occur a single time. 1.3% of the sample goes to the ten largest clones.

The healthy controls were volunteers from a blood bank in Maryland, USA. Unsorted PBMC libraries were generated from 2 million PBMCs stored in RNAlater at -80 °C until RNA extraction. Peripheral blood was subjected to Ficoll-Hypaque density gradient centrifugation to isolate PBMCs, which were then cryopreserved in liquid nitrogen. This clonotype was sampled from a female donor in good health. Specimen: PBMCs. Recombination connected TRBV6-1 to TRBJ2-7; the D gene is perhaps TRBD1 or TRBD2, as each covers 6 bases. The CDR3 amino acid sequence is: CAGSERGPYEQYF. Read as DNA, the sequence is TGTGCCGGCAGTGAACGGGGGCCCTACGAGCAGTACTTC.